The clone carrying this T cell receptor beta chain has just a few counts. Its antigen is unknown. Incorporated into the TCR beta cDNA libraries were unique molecular identifiers, which served to reduce PCR and sequencing biases. TCRdb re-derived calls from the PCR reads in MiXCR, one entry per CDR3 protein. Of approximately 690,000 distinct CDR3 sequences listed, approximately 60% are singletons. The germline V and J ends were trimmed by 6 bases and 0 bases, with 15 bases remaining between them. CDR3 length: 16 residues. Germline CDR1 DFQATT, CDR2 SNEGSKA (reference sequence). These data belong to a study of post-analysis software for immune sequencing data. Study-wide findings and caveats: With TRBV5-6, TRBV5-1 and TRBV20-1 included, about five TRBV segments were more frequent in patients than in controls.

This clonotype was sampled from a girl aged 2 to 9 with multiple sclerosis. This chain uses TRBV20-1 with TRBJ2-6; possible D gene TRBD1, 5 bases. The sample consisted of blood. This CDR3 reads CSAPTESSSGANVLTF. In DNA, the CDR3 is TGCAGTGCCCCGACAGAGTCCTCCTCTGGGGCCAACGTCCTGACTTTC.